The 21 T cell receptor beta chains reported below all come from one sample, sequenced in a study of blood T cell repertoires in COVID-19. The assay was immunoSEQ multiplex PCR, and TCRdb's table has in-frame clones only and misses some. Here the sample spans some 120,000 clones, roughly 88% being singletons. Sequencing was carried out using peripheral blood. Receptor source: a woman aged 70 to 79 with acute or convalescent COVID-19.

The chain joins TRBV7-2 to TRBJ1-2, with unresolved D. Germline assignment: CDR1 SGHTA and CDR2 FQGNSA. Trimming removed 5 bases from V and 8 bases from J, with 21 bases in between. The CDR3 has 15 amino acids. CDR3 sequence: CASSPQIDRMEGYTF. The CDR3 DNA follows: TGTGCCAGCAGCCCCCAGATTGATAGGATGGAGGGCTACACCTTC.

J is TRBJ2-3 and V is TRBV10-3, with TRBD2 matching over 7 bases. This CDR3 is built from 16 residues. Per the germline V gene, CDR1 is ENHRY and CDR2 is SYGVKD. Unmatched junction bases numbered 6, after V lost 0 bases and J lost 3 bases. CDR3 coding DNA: TGTGCCATCAGTGAGTCGACGGGAGGAGGGACAGATACGCAGTATTTT. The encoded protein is CAISESTGGGTDTQYF.

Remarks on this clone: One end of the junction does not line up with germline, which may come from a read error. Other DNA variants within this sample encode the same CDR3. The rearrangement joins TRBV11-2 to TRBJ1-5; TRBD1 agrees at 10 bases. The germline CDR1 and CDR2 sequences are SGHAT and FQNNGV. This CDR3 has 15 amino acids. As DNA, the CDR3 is TGTGCCAGCAGTTTAGGGACAGGGGGCAATCAGCCCCAGCATTTT. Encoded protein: CASSLGTGGNQPQHF.

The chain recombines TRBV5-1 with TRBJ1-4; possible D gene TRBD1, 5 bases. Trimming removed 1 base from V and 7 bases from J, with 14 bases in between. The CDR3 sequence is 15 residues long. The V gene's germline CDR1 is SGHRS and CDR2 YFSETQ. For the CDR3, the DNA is TGCGCCAGCAGCTTGACAGGTCAGGGTAGTGAAAAACTGTTTTTT. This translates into CASSLTGQGSEKLFF.

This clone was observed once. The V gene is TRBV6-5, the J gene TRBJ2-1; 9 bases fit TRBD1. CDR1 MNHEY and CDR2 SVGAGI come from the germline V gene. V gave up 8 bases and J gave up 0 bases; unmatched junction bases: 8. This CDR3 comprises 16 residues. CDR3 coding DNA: TGTGCCAGCCGCTACTCGGACAGGGGCTCCTACAATGAGCAGTTCTTC. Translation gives CASRYSDRGSYNEQFF.

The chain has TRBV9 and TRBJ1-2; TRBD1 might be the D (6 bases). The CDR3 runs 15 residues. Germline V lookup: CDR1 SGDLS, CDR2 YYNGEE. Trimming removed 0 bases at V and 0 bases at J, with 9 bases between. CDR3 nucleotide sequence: TGTGCCAGCAGCGTAGAGGGACATTCTAACTATGGCTACACCTTC. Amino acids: CASSVEGHSNYGYTF. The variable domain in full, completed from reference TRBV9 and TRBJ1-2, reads DSGVTQTPKHLITATGQRVTLRCSPRSGDLSVYWYQQSLDQGLQFLIQYYNGEERAKGNILERFSAQQFPDLHSELNLSSLELGDSALYFCASSVEGHSNYGYTFGSGTRLTVV.

The CDR3 loop is CASRFGCRLISYEQYF. CDR3 nucleotide sequence: TGTGCAAGTCGCTTCGGATGCAGGCTAATCTCCTACGAGCAGTACTTC. The rearrangement joins TRBV12-2 to TRBJ2-7; the table's D call, TRBD1, has no DNA check behind it. TRBV12-2 is a pseudogene. The CDR3 is made up of 16 amino acids.

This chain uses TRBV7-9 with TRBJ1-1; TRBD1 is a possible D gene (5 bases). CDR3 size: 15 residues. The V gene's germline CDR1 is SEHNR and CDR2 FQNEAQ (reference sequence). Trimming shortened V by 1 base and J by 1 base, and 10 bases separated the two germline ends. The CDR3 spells CASSLGGGRNTEAFF. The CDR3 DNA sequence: TGTGCCAGCAGCTTAGGCGGGGGTCGGAACACTGAAGCTTTCTTT.

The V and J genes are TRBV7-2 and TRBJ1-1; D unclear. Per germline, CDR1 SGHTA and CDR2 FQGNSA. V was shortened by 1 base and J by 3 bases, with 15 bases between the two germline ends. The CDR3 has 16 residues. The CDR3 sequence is CASSLGRPRRDTEAFF. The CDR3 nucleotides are TGTGCCAGCAGCTTAGGACGACCCCGGAGGGACACTGAAGCTTTCTTT.

CDR3 residues: CASSLTETGELFF. The CDR3 DNA sequence: TGTGCCAGCAGCTTAACAGAGACCGGGGAGCTGTTTTTT. The V and J genes are TRBV11-2 and TRBJ2-2; no reliable D call. Per germline, CDR1 SGHAT and CDR2 FQNNGV. This CDR3 comprises 13 residues. Trimming removed 2 bases from V and 5 bases from J, with 6 bases in between.

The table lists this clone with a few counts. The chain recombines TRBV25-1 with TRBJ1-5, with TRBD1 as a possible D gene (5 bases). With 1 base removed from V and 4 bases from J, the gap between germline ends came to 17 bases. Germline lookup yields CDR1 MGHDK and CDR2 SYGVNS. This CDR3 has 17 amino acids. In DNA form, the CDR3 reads TGTGCCAGCAGTGAATCCCCAAGGACATCCAAAAATCAGCCCCAGCATTTT. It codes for CASSESPRTSKNQPQHF.

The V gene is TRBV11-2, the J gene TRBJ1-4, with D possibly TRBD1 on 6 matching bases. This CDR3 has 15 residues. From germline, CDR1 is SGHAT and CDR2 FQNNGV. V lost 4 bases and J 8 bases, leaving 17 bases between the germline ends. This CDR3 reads CASSWTAIGMEKLFF. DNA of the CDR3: TGTGCCAGCAGCTGGACAGCCATTGGGATGGAAAAACTGTTTTTT.

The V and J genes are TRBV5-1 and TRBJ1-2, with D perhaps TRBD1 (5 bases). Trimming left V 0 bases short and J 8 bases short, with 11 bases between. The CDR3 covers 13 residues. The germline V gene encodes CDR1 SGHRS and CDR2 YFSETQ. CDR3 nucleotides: TGCGCCAGCAGCTTGGGGGGCCCACGGGGCTACACCTTC. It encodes CASSLGGPRGYTF.

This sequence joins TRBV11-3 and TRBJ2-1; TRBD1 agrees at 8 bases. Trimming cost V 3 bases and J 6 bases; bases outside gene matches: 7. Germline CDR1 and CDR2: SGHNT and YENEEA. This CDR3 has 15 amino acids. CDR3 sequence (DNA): TGTGCCAGCAGCTTGCCCGGACAGGGAAGCAATGAGCAGTTCTTC. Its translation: CASSLPGQGSNEQFF.

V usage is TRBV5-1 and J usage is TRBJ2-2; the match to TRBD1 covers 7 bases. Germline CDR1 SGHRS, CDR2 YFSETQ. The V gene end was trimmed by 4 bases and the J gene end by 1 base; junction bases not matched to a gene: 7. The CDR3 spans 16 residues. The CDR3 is CASSLRQGVNTGELFF. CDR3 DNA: TGCGCCAGCAGCCTACGACAGGGAGTGAACACCGGGGAGCTGTTTTTT. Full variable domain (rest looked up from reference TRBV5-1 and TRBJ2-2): KAGVTQTPRYLIKTRGQQVTLSCSPISGHRSVSWYQQTPGQGLQFLFEYFSETQRNKGNFPGRFSGRQFSNSRSEMNVSTLELGDSALYLCASSLRQGVNTGELFFGEGSRLTVL.

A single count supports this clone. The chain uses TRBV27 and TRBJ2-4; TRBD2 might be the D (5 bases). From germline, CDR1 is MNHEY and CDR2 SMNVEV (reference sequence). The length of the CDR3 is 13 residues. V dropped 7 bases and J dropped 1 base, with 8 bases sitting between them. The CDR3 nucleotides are TGTGCCAGCAAGGCTAGCGCCAAAAACATTCAGTACTTC. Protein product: CASKASAKNIQYF.

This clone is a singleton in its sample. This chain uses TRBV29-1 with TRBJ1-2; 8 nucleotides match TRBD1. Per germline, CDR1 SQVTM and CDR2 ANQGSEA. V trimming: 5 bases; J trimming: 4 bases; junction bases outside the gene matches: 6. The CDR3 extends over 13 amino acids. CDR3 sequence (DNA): TGCAGCGTTTTAGGACAGGGAATCTATGGCTACACCTTC. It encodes CSVLGQGIYGYTF.

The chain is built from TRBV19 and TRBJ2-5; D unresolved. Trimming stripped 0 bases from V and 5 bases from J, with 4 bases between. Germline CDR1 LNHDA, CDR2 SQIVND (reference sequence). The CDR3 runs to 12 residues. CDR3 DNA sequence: TGTGCCAGTAGTATAGACAGGGAGACCCAGTACTTC. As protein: CASSIDRETQYF.

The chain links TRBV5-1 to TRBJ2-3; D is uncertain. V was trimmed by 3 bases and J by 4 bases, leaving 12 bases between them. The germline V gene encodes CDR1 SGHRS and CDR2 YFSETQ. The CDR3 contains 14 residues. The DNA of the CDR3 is TGCGCCAGCAGCTCCCGAGAGTTGGCAGATACGCAGTATTTT. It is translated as CASSSRELADTQYF.

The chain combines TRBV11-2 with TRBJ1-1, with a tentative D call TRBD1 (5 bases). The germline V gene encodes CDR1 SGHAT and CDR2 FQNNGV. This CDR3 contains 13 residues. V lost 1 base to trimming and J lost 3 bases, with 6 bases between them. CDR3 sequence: CASSLGRDTEAFF. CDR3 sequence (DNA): TGTGCCAGCAGCTTAGGCAGGGACACTGAAGCTTTCTTT.

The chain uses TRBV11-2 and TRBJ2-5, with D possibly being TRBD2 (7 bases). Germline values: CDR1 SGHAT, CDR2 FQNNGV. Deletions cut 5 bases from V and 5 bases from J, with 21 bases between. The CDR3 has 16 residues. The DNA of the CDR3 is TGTGCCAGCAGCCCTATGGGGGGGCGGTTGGGCGAGACCCAGTACTTC. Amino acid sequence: CASSPMGGRLGETQYF.